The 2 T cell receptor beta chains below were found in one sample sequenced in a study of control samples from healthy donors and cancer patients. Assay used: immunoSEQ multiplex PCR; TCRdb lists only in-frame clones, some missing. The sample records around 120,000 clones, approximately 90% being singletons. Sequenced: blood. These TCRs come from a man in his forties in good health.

The CDR3 sequence is CASSSWDSHNYGYTF. In DNA form, the CDR3 reads TGTGCCAGCAGCTCCTGGGACAGCCATAACTATGGCTACACCTTC. The chain joins TRBV6-2 or TRBV6-3 to TRBJ1-2; 7 bases align to TRBD1. V was clipped by 6 bases and J by 1 base; unmatched bases: 8. The germline V gene has CDR1 MNHEY and CDR2 SVGEGT. CDR3 length equals 15 residues.

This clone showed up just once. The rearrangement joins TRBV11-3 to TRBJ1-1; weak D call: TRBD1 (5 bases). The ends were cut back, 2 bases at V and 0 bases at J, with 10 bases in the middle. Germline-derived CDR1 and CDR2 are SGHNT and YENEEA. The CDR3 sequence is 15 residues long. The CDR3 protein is CASSLRTGLNTEAFF. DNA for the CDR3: TGTGCCAGCAGCTTACGGACGGGGCTGAACACTGAAGCTTTCTTT.